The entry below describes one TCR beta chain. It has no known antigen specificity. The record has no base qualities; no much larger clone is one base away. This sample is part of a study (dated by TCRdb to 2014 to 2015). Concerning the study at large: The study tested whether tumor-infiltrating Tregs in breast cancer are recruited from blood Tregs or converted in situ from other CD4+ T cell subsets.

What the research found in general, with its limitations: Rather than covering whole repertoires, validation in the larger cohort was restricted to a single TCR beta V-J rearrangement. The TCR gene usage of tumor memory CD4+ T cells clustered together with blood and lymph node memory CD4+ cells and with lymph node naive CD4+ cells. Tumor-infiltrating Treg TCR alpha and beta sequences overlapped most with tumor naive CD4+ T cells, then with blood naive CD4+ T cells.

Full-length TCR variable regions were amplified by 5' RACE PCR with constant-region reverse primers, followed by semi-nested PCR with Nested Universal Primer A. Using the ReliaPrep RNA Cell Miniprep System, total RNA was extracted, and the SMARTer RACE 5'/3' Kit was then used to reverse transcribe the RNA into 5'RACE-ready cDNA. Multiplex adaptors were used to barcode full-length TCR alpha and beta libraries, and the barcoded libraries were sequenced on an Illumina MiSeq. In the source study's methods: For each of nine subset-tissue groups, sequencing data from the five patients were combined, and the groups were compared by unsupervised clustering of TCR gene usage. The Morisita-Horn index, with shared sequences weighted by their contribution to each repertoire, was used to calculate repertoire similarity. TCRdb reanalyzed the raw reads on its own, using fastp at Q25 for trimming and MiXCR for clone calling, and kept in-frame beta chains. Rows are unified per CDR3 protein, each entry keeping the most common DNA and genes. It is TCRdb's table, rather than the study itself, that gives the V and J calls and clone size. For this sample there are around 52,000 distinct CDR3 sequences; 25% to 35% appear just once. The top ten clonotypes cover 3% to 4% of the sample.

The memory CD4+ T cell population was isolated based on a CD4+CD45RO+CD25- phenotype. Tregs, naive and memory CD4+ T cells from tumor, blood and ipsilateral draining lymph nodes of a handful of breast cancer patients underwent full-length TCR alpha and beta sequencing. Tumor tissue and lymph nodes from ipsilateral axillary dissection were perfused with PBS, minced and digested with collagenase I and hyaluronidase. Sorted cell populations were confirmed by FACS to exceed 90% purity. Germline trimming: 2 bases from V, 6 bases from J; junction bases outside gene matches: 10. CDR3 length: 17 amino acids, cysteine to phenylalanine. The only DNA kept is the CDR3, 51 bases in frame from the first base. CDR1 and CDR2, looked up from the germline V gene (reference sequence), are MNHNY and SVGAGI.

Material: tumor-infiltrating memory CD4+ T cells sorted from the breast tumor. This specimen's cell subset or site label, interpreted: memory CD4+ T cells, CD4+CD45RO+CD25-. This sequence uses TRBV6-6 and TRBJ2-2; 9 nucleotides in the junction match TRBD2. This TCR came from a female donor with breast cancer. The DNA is TGTGCCAGCAGTTACATCGGTAGCGGGAGTGTTGCCGGGGAGCTGTTTTTT. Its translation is CASSYIGSGSVAGELFF.